The 7 T cell receptor beta chains below come from one sample, sequenced in a study of T cell responses to AZD1222 COVID-19 vaccine. Libraries were prepared by immunoSEQ multiplex PCR; TCRdb keeps only in-frame clonotypes and omits some of them. The repertoire consists of around 110,000 clones, with roughly 93% occurring once and the leading ten covering 1.5% to 2%. The material sequenced was peripheral blood, taken 28 days after the second AZD1222 dose. These receptors came from an adult who received the AZD1222 COVID-19 vaccine.

This clone has a single count. This rearrangement joins TRBV5-1 to TRBJ2-7; D is possibly TRBD1 (6 bases). The CDR3 contains 17 residues. Germline values: CDR1 SGHRS, CDR2 YFSETQ. Trimming left V 0 bases short and J 2 bases short, with 18 bases between. As DNA, the CDR3 is TGCGCCAGCAGCTTGGTTGCCGGGACAAGCATCACCTACGAGCAGTACTTC. Encoded protein: CASSLVAGTSITYEQYF.

DNA of the CDR3: TGCGCCAGCAGCCAAGCGGGGAGGACAGATAAACTGTTTTTT. This codes for CASSQAGRTDKLFF. The V call is TRBV4-1, the J call TRBJ1-4, with D maybe TRBD1 (6 bases). Between the trimmed V and J ends, which lost 1 base and 11 bases, there was a span of 14 bases. The CDR3 sequence is 14 residues long. Germline values: CDR1 MGHRA, CDR2 YSYEKL.

The V and J genes are TRBV27 and TRBJ1-2; maybe TRBD1 (6 bases). Trimming removed 5 bases at V and 3 bases at J, with 19 bases between. The CDR3 contains 16 residues. Germline loops: CDR1 MNHEY, CDR2 SMNVEV (reference sequence). CDR3 DNA: TGTGCCAGCAGTCTTTACCCGACAGGTCGCTACTATGGCTACACCTTC. It is translated as CASSLYPTGRYYGYTF.

The CDR3 loop reads CASSRRIDTQYF. As DNA, the CDR3 is TGTGCCAGCAGTAGACGGATAGATACGCAGTATTTT. The chain joins TRBV28 to TRBJ2-3, with unresolved D. This CDR3 has 12 residues. The germline CDR1 and CDR2 sequences are MDHEN and SYDVKM. Trimming removed 5 bases from V and 5 bases from J, with 8 bases in between.

Here the CDR3 reads CASSMGQGGGELFF. DNA for the CDR3: TGTGCCAGTAGTATGGGGCAGGGCGGCGGGGAGCTGTTTTTT. The rearrangement uses TRBV19 and TRBJ2-2, with D perhaps TRBD1 (5 bases). Germline values: CDR1 LNHDA, CDR2 SQIVND (reference sequence). The V and J ends lost 3 bases and 7 bases respectively, with 12 bases between them. The CDR3 covers 14 residues.

This chain uses TRBV4-2 with TRBJ2-3; 7 nucleotides agree with TRBD1. The CDR3 sequence is 15 residues long. The germline gives CDR1 LGHNA, CDR2 YNFKEQ. The trim removed 3 bases at V and 1 base at J, leaving 4 bases unmatched. The CDR3 loop reads CASSQGQPGTDTQYF. CDR3 coding DNA: TGTGCCAGCAGCCAGGGACAGCCCGGCACAGATACGCAGTATTTT.

V usage is TRBV3-1 (or the pseudogene TRBV3-2) and J usage is TRBJ2-1; 7 bases align to TRBD2. Per the germline V gene, CDR1 is LGHDT and CDR2 is YNNKEL (reference sequence). The CDR3 is made up of 14 amino acids. The junction had 9 bases not matched to a gene; V was cut back by 6 bases and J by 7 bases. In DNA, the CDR3 is TGTGCCAGCAGTTCGACTAGCTTCGGTAATGAGCAGTTCTTC. It yields the protein CASSSTSFGNEQFF.